The 23 T cell receptor beta chains in this list originate from one sample, sequenced in a study of neurological immune-mediated disorders. A single record per CDR3 protein comes from TCRdb applying MiXCR to the 5' RACE reads. The repertoire holds roughly 39,000 distinct CDR3 sequences, with 6.5% to 8.5% as singletons. The sample consisted of CD4+ T cells from blood. These receptors originate from a man aged 50-59 years in good health.

Many counts were recorded for this clonotype. The CDR3 spells CAIRRQGVTYEQYF. CDR3 sequence (DNA): TGTGCCATCAGAAGACAGGGGGTAACCTACGAGCAGTACTTC. V and J are TRBV10-3 and TRBJ2-7, with 9 bases lining up with TRBD1. V was pared by 6 bases and J by 2 bases, with 5 bases of the junction left unmatched. The CDR3 runs 14 residues. Per germline, CDR1 ENHRY and CDR2 SYGVKD.

This clonotype was seen ten or more times. The chain is built from TRBV6-2 or TRBV6-3 and TRBJ2-1; a possible D gene is TRBD2 (5 bases). The CDR3 extends over 16 amino acids. V lost 0 bases and J lost 5, with 14 bases in between. Germline CDR1 MNHEY, CDR2 SVGEGT. In DNA form, the CDR3 reads TGTGCCAGCAGTTACTCCCTAGCTAGATTAGACAATGAGCAGTTCTTC. This translates into CASSYSLARLDNEQFF.

Ten or more counts support this clonotype. This sequence joins TRBV20-1 and TRBJ1-6; D is unresolved. CDR1 is DFQATT, CDR2 SNEGSKA, per germline (reference sequence). V lost 2 bases, J lost 10 bases, and 15 bases lay in between. This CDR3 spans 14 amino acids. The CDR3 here is CSARTGQEESPLHF. The CDR3 nucleotides are TGCAGTGCTAGAACGGGCCAGGAGGAATCACCCCTCCACTTT.

This clonotype was detected once. This sequence joins TRBV2 and TRBJ1-6; 12 bases are shared with TRBD1. CDR3 length: 17 amino acids. The junction had 4 bases not matched to a gene; V was cut back by 4 bases and J by 3 bases. The germline V gene encodes CDR1 SNHLY and CDR2 FYNNEI. As DNA, the CDR3 is TGTGCCAGCAGTGGGGACAGGGGGCTTCACTATAATTCACCCCTCCACTTT. It is translated as CASSGDRGLHYNSPLHF.

This clonotype is labeled medium-sized. J is TRBJ1-2 and V is TRBV7-8; 8 positions agree with TRBD1. The V gene's germline CDR1 is SGHVS and CDR2 FQNEAQ. The V gene end was trimmed by 5 bases and the J gene end by 8 bases; junction bases not matched to a gene: 7. The CDR3 loop spans 13 amino acids. The CDR3 sequence: CASSHGQGIGYTF. The CDR3 coding sequence is TGTGCCAGCAGCCATGGACAGGGTATCGGCTACACCTTC.

This clonotype was counted ten times or more. V and J are TRBV30 and TRBJ1-1, with TRBD1 matching over 7 bases. CDR1 and CDR2 (germline): GTSNPN, SVGIG (reference sequence). The CDR3 loop spans 12 amino acids. V was clipped by 3 bases and J by 5 bases; unmatched bases: 3. The CDR3 region has the DNA TGTGCCTGGAGAACAGGGGTAACTGAAGCTTTCTTT. It translates to CAWRTGVTEAFF.

The chain employs TRBV28 and TRBJ1-6; D ambiguous. V was pared by 4 bases and J by 11 bases, with 9 bases between. The CDR3 runs 12 residues. Germline CDR1 and CDR2: MDHEN and SYDVKM. CDR3 sequence reads: CASSSGNTPLHF. The DNA of the CDR3 is TGTGCCAGCAGTTCGGGAAATACACCCCTCCACTTT.

Sample share makes this clonotype medium-sized. J is TRBJ2-3 and V is TRBV20-1; 8 bases map to TRBD1. This CDR3 is built from 12 residues. The J segment lost 7 bases and the V segment lost 5 bases, leaving 5 bases of the junction unmatched. Germline V gene sequence: CDR1 DFQATT, CDR2 SNEGSKA (reference sequence). The CDR3 coding sequence is TGCAGTGCTGGTGACAGGGGATATACGCAGTATTTT. Amino acid sequence: CSAGDRGYTQYF.

This sequence joins TRBV4-2 and TRBJ2-5, with 9 nucleotides matching TRBD1. CDR1 is LGHNA, CDR2 YNFKEQ, per germline. Trimming at V came to 5 bases and at J to 4 bases, leaving 11 bases not matched to a gene. This CDR3 has 16 amino acids. CDR3 nucleotides: TGTGCCAGCAGCATCCGGGACAGGGCCTGGGGAGAGACCCAGTACTTC. Protein sequence: CASSIRDRAWGETQYF.

The chain uses TRBV9 and TRBJ2-5; D gene unclear. The V gene lost 0 bases and the J gene lost 0 bases, with 6 bases spanning the gap. Germline assignment: CDR1 SGDLS and CDR2 YYNGEE. The CDR3 runs to 14 residues. CDR3 bases: TGTGCCAGCAGCGTAGGCACCTACCAAGAGACCCAGTACTTC. It specifies CASSVGTYQETQYF.

This clonotype was seen ten or more times. This chain connects TRBV18 to TRBJ2-3; D gene ambiguous. The CDR3 sequence is 16 residues long. V lost 2 bases and J lost 8, with 20 bases in between. The germline V gene has CDR1 KGHSH and CDR2 LQKENI. CDR3: CASSPTLMRPLSTQYF. CDR3 DNA sequence: TGTGCCAGCTCACCAACCTTGATGCGGCCTTTATCTACGCAGTATTTT.

Many counts were recorded for this clonotype. The rearrangement joins TRBV7-2 to TRBJ1-2; D gene uncertain. V was trimmed by 2 bases and J by 2 bases, leaving 6 bases between them. This CDR3 spans 13 amino acids. The germline gives CDR1 SGHTA, CDR2 FQGNSA. This chain's CDR3 is CASSLFPNYGYTF. CDR3 in DNA: TGTGCCAGCAGCTTATTTCCAAACTATGGCTACACCTTC.

The table lists this clonotype with many counts. V usage is TRBV7-2 and J usage is TRBJ2-1; D is perhaps TRBD2 (6 bases). V was trimmed by 2 bases and J by 7 bases, leaving 18 bases between them. Germline CDR1 reads SGHTA; CDR2 reads FQGNSA. This CDR3 region has 16 residues. The CDR3 region has the DNA TGTGCCAGCAGCTTACTCGGGAGAGCGATCGGTAATGAGCAGTTCTTC. As protein: CASSLLGRAIGNEQFF.

Only a few counts were recorded for this clonotype. The V call is TRBV18, the J call TRBJ1-5; D may be TRBD1 (5 bases). Per the germline V gene, CDR1 is KGHSH and CDR2 is LQKENI. V lost 6 bases and J 0 bases, leaving 9 bases between the germline ends. This CDR3 is 14 amino acids long. The CDR3, as DNA: TGTGCCAGCTCTCTGGGGGGTAGCAATCAGCCCCAGCATTTT. Translation: CASSLGGSNQPQHF.

At least ten counts were recorded for this clonotype. This chain connects TRBV20-1 to TRBJ2-1; the match to TRBD2 covers 8 bases. After removal of 6 bases from V and 3 bases from J, the junction contained 10 bases not matched to a gene. This CDR3 has 15 amino acids. Germline CDR1 and CDR2: DFQATT and SNEGSKA (reference sequence). Written as DNA, the CDR3 is TGCAGTGCCAAGACTAGCGCCGGGAGCTACAATGAGCAGTTCTTC. Protein sequence: CSAKTSAGSYNEQFF.

This clonotype was counted many times. V usage is TRBV9 and J usage is TRBJ2-5; D call uncertain. V gave up 0 bases and J gave up 2 bases, with 14 bases separating them. This CDR3 spans 16 amino acids. The germline V gene has CDR1 SGDLS and CDR2 YYNGEE. The CDR3 is CASSVVGLSHQETQYF. The CDR3 DNA sequence: TGTGCCAGCAGCGTAGTCGGCCTAAGCCATCAAGAGACCCAGTACTTC. The whole variable domain, remainder taken from reference TRBV9 and TRBJ2-5, is DSGVTQTPKHLITATGQRVTLRCSPRSGDLSVYWYQQSLDQGLQFLIQYYNGEERAKGNILERFSAQQFPDLHSELNLSSLELGDSALYFCASSVVGLSHQETQYFGPGTRLLVL.

This clonotype has a count of ten or more. The chain joins TRBV20-1 to TRBJ2-5; D ambiguous. Germline V gives CDR1 DFQATT, CDR2 SNEGSKA (reference sequence). Trimming cost V 3 bases and J 5 bases, with 10 bases left between them. The CDR3 has 12 amino acids. CDR3 nucleotides: TGCAGTGCTAGCCACCCGCGGGAGACCCAGTACTTC. As protein: CSASHPRETQYF.

This clonotype was observed at least ten times. This rearrangement joins TRBV5-1 to TRBJ2-7; 7 bases are a match to TRBD1. This CDR3 contains 14 residues. V trimming: 2 bases; J trimming: 5 bases; junction bases outside the gene matches: 7. Germline lookup yields CDR1 SGHRS and CDR2 YFSETQ. CDR3 loop: CASSLTGELNEQYF. For the CDR3, the DNA is TGCGCCAGCAGCTTAACAGGGGAGCTCAACGAGCAGTACTTC.

This clonotype was counted ten times or more. CDR3 amino acids: CSARRRASGRGGYEQYF. The CDR3, as DNA: TGCAGTGCCAGAAGACGGGCTAGCGGGCGGGGAGGCTACGAGCAGTACTTC. V and J are TRBV20-1 and TRBJ2-7, with 8 bases identical to TRBD2. V trimming: 6 bases; J trimming: 3 bases; junction bases outside the gene matches: 19. The CDR3 runs 17 residues. Germline V gene lookup returns CDR1 DFQATT and CDR2 SNEGSKA (reference sequence).

This clonotype has at least ten counts. The V call is TRBV20-1, the J call TRBJ1-3; the D gene is possibly TRBD1 (6 bases). The V end was cut by 0 bases, the J end by 4 bases, with 10 bases between. This CDR3 is 14 amino acids long. Looked up from germline, CDR1 is DFQATT and CDR2 is SNEGSKA (reference sequence). CDR3 residues: CSAREGGRGNTIYF. CDR3 sequence (DNA): TGCAGTGCTAGAGAGGGGGGGCGAGGAAACACCATATATTTT.

In its sample, this clonotype was seen many times. The chain is built from TRBV29-1 and TRBJ2-2; D gene uncertain. V was clipped by 2 bases and J by 7 bases, with 11 bases between them. Germline assignment: CDR1 SQVTM and CDR2 ANQGSEA. The CDR3 has 13 amino acids. This chain's CDR3 is CSVERQVGGELFF. The CDR3 DNA is TGCAGCGTTGAACGTCAGGTCGGCGGGGAGCTGTTTTTT.

The rearrangement joins TRBV11-1 to TRBJ2-5, with a tentative D call TRBD1 (6 bases). V was pared by 5 bases and J by 2 bases, with 9 bases between. This CDR3 region has 13 residues. The germline V gene encodes CDR1 SGHAT and CDR2 FQDESV (reference sequence). The CDR3 protein is CASSVGQQETQYF. Here the CDR3 DNA reads TGTGCCAGCAGCGTCGGACAGCAAGAGACCCAGTACTTC.

This clonotype was counted at least ten times. This chain joins TRBV7-2 and TRBJ2-3; the D gene is possibly TRBD2 (7 bases). Germline values: CDR1 SGHTA, CDR2 FQGNSA. Trimming left V 5 bases short and J 10 bases short, with 19 bases between. This CDR3 is 14 amino acids long. CDR3 residues: CASSRGGRQVAQYF. DNA of the CDR3: TGTGCCAGCAGCAGGGGGGGTCGACAGGTGGCGCAGTATTTT.